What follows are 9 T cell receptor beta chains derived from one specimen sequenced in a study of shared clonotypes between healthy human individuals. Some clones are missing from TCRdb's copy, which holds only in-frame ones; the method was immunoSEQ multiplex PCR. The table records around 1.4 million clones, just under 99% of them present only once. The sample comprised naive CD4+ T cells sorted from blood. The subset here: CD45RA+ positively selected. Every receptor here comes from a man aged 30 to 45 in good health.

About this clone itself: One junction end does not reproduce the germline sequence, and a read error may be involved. CDR3 bases: TGTGCTAGCAGCAAAGGACTAGCGGTAAACACCGGGGAGCTGTTTTTT. Its translation is CASSKGLAVNTGELFF. The rearrangement joins TRBV7-7 to TRBJ2-2, with 10 bases identical to TRBD2. In germline, CDR1 is SSHAT, CDR2 FNYEAQ (reference sequence). This CDR3 region has 16 residues.

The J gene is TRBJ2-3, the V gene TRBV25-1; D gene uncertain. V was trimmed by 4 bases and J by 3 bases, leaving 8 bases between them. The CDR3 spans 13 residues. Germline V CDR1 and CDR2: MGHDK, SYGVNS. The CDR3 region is CASSGVPTDTQYF. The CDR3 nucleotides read TGTGCCAGCAGTGGGGTTCCTACAGATACGCAGTATTTT.

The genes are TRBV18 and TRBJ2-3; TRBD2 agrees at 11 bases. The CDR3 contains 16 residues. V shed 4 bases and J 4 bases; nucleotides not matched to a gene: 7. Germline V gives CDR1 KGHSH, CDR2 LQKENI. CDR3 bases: TGTGCCAGCTCACGTAGCGGGAGGGCCACTGCAGATACGCAGTATTTT. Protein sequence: CASSRSGRATADTQYF. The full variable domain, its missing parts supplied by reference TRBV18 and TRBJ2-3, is NAGVMQNPRHLVRRRGQEARLRCSPMKGHSHVYWYRQLPEEGLKFMVYLQKENIIDESGMPKERFSAEFPKEGPSILRIQQVVRGDSAAYFCASSRSGRATADTQYFGPGTRLTVL.

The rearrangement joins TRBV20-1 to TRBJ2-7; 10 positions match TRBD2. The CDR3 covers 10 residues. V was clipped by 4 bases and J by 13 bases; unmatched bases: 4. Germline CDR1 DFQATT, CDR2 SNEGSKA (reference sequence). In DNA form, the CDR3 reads TGCAGTGCTACTAGCGGGAGTGATTACTTC. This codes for CSATSGSDYF.

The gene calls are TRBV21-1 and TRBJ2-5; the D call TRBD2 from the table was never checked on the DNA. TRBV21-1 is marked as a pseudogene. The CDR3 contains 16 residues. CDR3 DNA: TGTGCCAGCCCCGACCCCGCGGGAGAGGGGGTAGTGACCCAGTACTTC. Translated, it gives CASPDPAGEGVVTQYF.

The CDR3: CASSGIGSEAFF. CDR3 coding DNA: TGTGCCAGCTCAGGGATTGGGTCTGAAGCTTTCTTT. The gene calls are TRBV18 and TRBJ1-1; D gene ambiguous. This CDR3 is built from 12 residues. CDR1 and CDR2 (germline): KGHSH, LQKENI. The V gene lost 5 bases and the J gene lost 6 bases, with 10 bases spanning the gap.

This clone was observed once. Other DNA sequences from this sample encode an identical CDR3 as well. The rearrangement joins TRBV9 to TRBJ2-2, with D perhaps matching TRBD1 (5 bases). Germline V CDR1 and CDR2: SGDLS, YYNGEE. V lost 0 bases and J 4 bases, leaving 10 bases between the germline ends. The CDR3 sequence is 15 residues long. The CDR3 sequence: CASSVGRVGTGELFF. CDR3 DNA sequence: TGTGCCAGCAGCGTAGGCAGGGTTGGCACCGGGGAGCTGTTTTTT. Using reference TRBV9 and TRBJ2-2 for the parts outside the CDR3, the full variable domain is DSGVTQTPKHLITATGQRVTLRCSPRSGDLSVYWYQQSLDQGLQFLIQYYNGEERAKGNILERFSAQQFPDLHSELNLSSLELGDSALYFCASSVGRVGTGELFFGEGSRLTVL.

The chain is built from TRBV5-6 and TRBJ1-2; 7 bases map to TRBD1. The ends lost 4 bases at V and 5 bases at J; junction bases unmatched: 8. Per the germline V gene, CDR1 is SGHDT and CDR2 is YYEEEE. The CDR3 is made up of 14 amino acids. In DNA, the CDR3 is TGTGCCAGCAGCGGTACCGGGACAGTATATGGCTACACCTTC. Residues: CASSGTGTVYGYTF.

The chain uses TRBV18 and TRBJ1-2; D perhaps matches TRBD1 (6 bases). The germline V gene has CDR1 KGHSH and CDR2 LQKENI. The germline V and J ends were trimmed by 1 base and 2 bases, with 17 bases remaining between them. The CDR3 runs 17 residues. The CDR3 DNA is TGTGCCAGCTCACCACTTGGGCAGGGGCCCGGCAACTATGGCTACACCTTC. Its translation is CASSPLGQGPGNYGYTF.